This T cell receptor (beta chain) appears in the sequencing data of a study of T-cell reconstitution after alpha-beta-depleted transplantation in children. Unique molecular identifiers were incorporated when the TCRbeta library was constructed. TCRdb recomputed calls from the PCR reads with MiXCR, one row per CDR3 protein. In the table there are some 390,000 distinct CDR3 sequences, 20% of which are singletons. The V gene lost 6 bases and the J gene lost 2 bases, with 20 bases spanning the gap. This CDR3 spans 16 amino acids. Source: PBMCs from the stem cell graft donor, taken from the stem cell graft. The chain combines TRBV12-3 or TRBV12-4 with TRBJ2-7; D might be TRBD1 (6 bases). The receptor comes from a human donor who donated a stem cell graft to a child with acute myeloid leukemia. The CDR3, as DNA: TGTGCCAGCAGCTGGGGGCACGCGGGCTCCGCCTACGAGCAGTACTTC. This sequence encodes CASSWGHAGSAYEQYF.